Each of the 18 T cell receptor beta chains below was sequenced from the same sample in a study of Graves' ophthalmopathy and Graves' hyperthyroidism. Using RNA transcripts, the TCR beta CDR3 regions were amplified. RT-PCR was first run with HTBI primers, then multiplex PCR in a second round. TCRdb processed the multiplex PCR reads anew with MiXCR; each CDR3 protein has one entry. This sample carries 650,000 to 800,000 distinct CDR3 sequences, roughly 41% of them seen once, and the ten largest clones take 3% to 3.5%. The material sequenced was peripheral blood. The receptor set was obtained from an adult man with Graves' ophthalmopathy.

The chain combines TRBV11-2 with TRBJ2-7, with 13 positions matching TRBD2. The J call is doubtful: the DNA matches TRBJ2-1 better. Per the germline V gene, CDR1 is SGHAT and CDR2 is FQNNGV. This CDR3 is 17 amino acids long. The CDR3, as DNA: TGTGCCAGCAGCCCTTCGTCGGGACTAGCGGGGTACAATGAGCAGTTCTTC. Translation: CASSPSSGLAGYNEQFF.

This clonotype was recorded once. The rearrangement links TRBV12-3 or TRBV12-4 to TRBJ2-7; 12 bases fit TRBD2. The V and J ends lost 5 bases and 0 bases, in that order; junction bases with no gene match: 8. The CDR3 spans 17 residues. The CDR3 region is CASSSGLAGFSSYEQYF. The CDR3 coding sequence is TGTGCCAGCAGTAGCGGACTAGCGGGATTTAGCTCCTACGAGCAGTACTTC.

The CDR3 loop is CASSEFETGTVHEKLFF. CDR3 nucleotide sequence: TGTGCCAGCAGTGAATTCGAGACAGGGACGGTTCATGAAAAACTGTTTTTT. V and J are TRBV25-1 and TRBJ1-4, with 7 positions matching TRBD1. V lost 1 base, J lost 6 bases, and 11 bases stayed unmatched. The CDR3 is made up of 17 amino acids. Germline lookup yields CDR1 MGHDK and CDR2 SYGVNS.

The V call is TRBV6-6, the J call TRBJ1-3; TRBD1 matches at 8 bases. V trimming: 6 bases; J trimming: 0 bases; junction bases outside the gene matches: 7. There are 16 residues in the CDR3. Germline values: CDR1 MNHNY, CDR2 SVGAGI (reference sequence). This CDR3 is CASSPGQANSGNTIYF. The CDR3 region has the DNA TGTGCCAGCAGCCCGGGACAGGCGAACTCTGGAAACACCATATATTTT.

In its sample, this clonotype was seen once. Given a much more abundant clone one base away, this may be a read error. The genes are TRBV9 and TRBJ2-7, with D hard to call. Trimming removed 0 bases from V and 6 bases from J, with 7 bases in between. The CDR3 sequence is 12 residues long. Germline V gene data show CDR1 as SGDLS and CDR2 as YYNGEE. CDR3: CASSVARGEQYF. CDR3 DNA: TGTGCCAGCAGCGTAGCGCGTGGCGAGCAGTACTTC.

This clonotype was counted at least ten times. CDR3 region: CAARPGQGVETQYF. The CDR3 DNA reads as TGTGCCGCACGACCGGGACAGGGAGTTGAGACCCAGTACTTC. The chain recombines TRBV10-3 with TRBJ2-5; 9 bases are a match to TRBD1. CDR3 length: 14 residues. Germline trimming cut 11 bases from V and 5 bases from J; bases unmatched to any gene: 12. CDR1 is ENHRY, CDR2 SYGVKD, per germline.

The chain carries TRBV10-3 and TRBJ2-7; D possibly corresponds to TRBD1 (6 bases). This CDR3 has 13 residues. CDR1 and CDR2 from the germline V gene are ENHRY and SYGVKD. Trimming left V 10 bases short and J 3 bases short, with 16 bases between. The CDR3 coding sequence is TGTGCCACCCTCCCGACAGGCTACTACGAGCAGTACTTC. Translated, it gives CATLPTGYYEQYF.

V usage is TRBV19 and J usage is TRBJ1-6, with 10 bases matching TRBD1. Germline V gene sequence: CDR1 LNHDA, CDR2 SQIVND (reference sequence). This CDR3 comprises 18 residues. V shed 1 base and J 10 bases; nucleotides not matched to a gene: 13. The CDR3 nucleotides are TGTGCCAGTAGTATAGGGCAGCCGGGACAGGGGATGAGATCACCCCTCCACTTT. Its protein product is CASSIGQPGQGMRSPLHF.

The rearrangement joins TRBV10-3 to TRBJ1-5, with unresolved D. V dropped 0 bases and J dropped 3 bases, with 6 bases sitting between them. Germline-derived CDR1 and CDR2 are ENHRY and SYGVKD. The CDR3 spans 14 residues. This chain's CDR3 is CAISESTVNQPQHF. The DNA of the CDR3 is TGTGCCATCAGTGAGTCGACTGTCAATCAGCCCCAGCATTTT.

There are many counts of this clonotype. The CDR3 DNA reads TGTGCCAGCAGCTTAGAATCGACCCAAGTGAGGGAAAAACTGTTTTTT. Its translation: CASSLESTQVREKLFF. This chain connects TRBV7-2 to TRBJ1-4; D not certain. Germline assignment: CDR1 SGHTA and CDR2 FQGNSA. The CDR3 is made up of 16 amino acids. The germline V and J ends were trimmed by 1 base and 8 bases, with 17 bases remaining between them.

About this clonotype itself: A much more abundant neighbour one base away suggests this may be a read error. V gene TRBV7-9 combines with J gene TRBJ1-2; a weak D match, TRBD1 (5 bases). This CDR3 comprises 14 residues. The V gene's germline CDR1 is SEHNR and CDR2 FQNEAQ (reference sequence). The CDR3, as DNA: TGCGCCAGCAGCCAAGAAGGGGTGGCAGCTGACTACACCTTC. Translating gives CASSQEGVAADYTF.

On this clonotype itself: Because it lacks the conserved phenylalanine or tryptophan at the end, this CDR3 is likely a read error. The DNA is omitted, as the CDR3 cannot be located on it reliably, and the CDR3 follows TCRdb's listing. The genes are TRBV29-1 and TRBJ1-1; the D call TRBD1 from the table was never checked on the DNA. CDR1 is SQVTM and CDR2 is ANQGSEA in the germline V gene. Ends included, the CDR3 has 8 residues. CDR3 sequence: CSVRPTGT.

The chain recombines TRBV9 with TRBJ2-6, with D hard to call. Trimming shortened V by 7 bases and J by 0 bases, and 8 bases separated the two germline ends. This CDR3 spans 14 amino acids. The germline gives CDR1 SGDLS, CDR2 YYNGEE. Here the CDR3 reads CASGRASGANVLTF. The CDR3 nucleotides read TGTGCCAGCGGCCGGGCCTCTGGGGCCAACGTCCTGACTTTC.

DNA for the CDR3: TGTGCCAGCAGCGTCTCGACTAGCGGGAGAAGGTACGAGCTGTTTTTT. Translation: CASSVSTSGRRYELFF. This chain joins TRBV7-2 and TRBJ2-2; the match to TRBD2 covers 12 bases. The germline CDR1 and CDR2 sequences are SGHTA and FQGNSA. The CDR3 totals 16 residues. The junction had 12 bases not matched to a gene; V was cut back by 5 bases and J by 11 bases.

This clonotype was seen at least ten times. The genes are TRBV7-9 and TRBJ1-1; tentatively, D is TRBD1 (5 bases). The CDR3 loop spans 13 amino acids. Trimming took off 4 bases at V and 1 base at J, with 7 bases between the two ends. Germline-derived CDR1 and CDR2 are SEHNR and FQNEAQ (reference sequence). This CDR3 reads CASSSGTNTEAFF. As DNA, the CDR3 is TGTGCCAGCAGCTCCGGGACGAACACTGAAGCTTTCTTT.

Points on this clonotype: This may be a read error: a much more frequent sequence differs by one nucleotide. The chain links TRBV7-8 to TRBJ1-1; 7 bases match TRBD1. The V segment lost 6 bases and the J segment 3 bases; nucleotides outside the gene matches: 7. CDR3 size: 14 residues. Germline assignment: CDR1 SGHVS and CDR2 FQNEAQ. CDR3 DNA sequence: TGTGCCAGCAGGACAGGGCCGGTGGACACTGAAGCTTTCTTT. It translates to CASRTGPVDTEAFF. Full variable domain (outside the CDR3, taken from reference TRBV7-8 and TRBJ1-1): GAGVSQSPRYKVAKRGQDVALRCDPISGHVSLFWYQQALGQGPEFLTYFQNEAQLDKSGLPSDRFFAERPEGSVSTLKIQRTQQEDSAVYLCASRTGPVDTEAFFGQGTRLTVV.

The sample holds many counts of this clonotype. The chain uses TRBV7-9 and TRBJ2-5; TRBD2 matches at 11 bases. The CDR3 contains 17 residues. Germline CDR1 is SEHNR and CDR2 is FQNEAQ (reference sequence). The junction had 13 bases not matched to a gene; V was cut back by 5 bases and J by 5 bases. The DNA for the CDR3 is TGTGCCAGCAGCGCAACCTTAGCGGGAGGGCCTTGGGAGACCCAGTACTTC. Its protein is CASSATLAGGPWETQYF.

This clonotype came up many times. The CDR3 DNA sequence: TGTGCCAGCAGTTTCGGAGACATCCAAAACACTGAAGCTTTCTTT. Protein product: CASSFGDIQNTEAFF. V and J are TRBV12-3 or TRBV12-4 and TRBJ1-1; D unclear. The CDR3 totals 15 residues. V shed 3 bases and J shed 2 bases, with 13 bases lying between them.